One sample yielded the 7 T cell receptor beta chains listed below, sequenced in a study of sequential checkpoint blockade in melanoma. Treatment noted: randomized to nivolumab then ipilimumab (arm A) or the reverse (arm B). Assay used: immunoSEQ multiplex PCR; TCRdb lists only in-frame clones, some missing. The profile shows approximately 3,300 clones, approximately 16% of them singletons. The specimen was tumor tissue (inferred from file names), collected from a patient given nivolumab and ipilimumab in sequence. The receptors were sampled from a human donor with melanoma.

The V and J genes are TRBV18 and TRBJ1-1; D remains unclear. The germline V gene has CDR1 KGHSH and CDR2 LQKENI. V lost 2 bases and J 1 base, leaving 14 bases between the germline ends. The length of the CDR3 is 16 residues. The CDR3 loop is CASSPWSLTQNTEAFF. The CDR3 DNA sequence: TGTGCCAGCTCACCATGGAGCCTTACACAGAACACTGAAGCTTTCTTT.

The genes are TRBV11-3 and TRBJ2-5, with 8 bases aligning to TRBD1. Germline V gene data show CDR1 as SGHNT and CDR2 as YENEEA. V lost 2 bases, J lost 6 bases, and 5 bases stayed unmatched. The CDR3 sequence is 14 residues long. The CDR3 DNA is TGTGCCAGCAGCTTACAGGGGGCCATCAAGACCCAGTACTTC. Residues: CASSLQGAIKTQYF.

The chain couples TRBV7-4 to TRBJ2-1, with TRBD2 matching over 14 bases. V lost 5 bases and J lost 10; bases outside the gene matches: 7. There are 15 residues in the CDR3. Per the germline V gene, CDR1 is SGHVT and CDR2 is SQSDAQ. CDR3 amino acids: CASSPTSGGAWEQFF. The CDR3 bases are TGTGCCAGCAGCCCGACTAGCGGGGGGGCCTGGGAGCAGTTCTTC. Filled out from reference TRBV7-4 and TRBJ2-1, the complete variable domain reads GAGVSQSPRYKVAKRGRDVALRCDSISGHVTLYWYRQTLGQGSEVLTYSQSDAQRDKSGRPSGRFSAERPERSVSTLKIQRTEQGDSAVYLCASSPTSGGAWEQFFGPGTRLTVL.

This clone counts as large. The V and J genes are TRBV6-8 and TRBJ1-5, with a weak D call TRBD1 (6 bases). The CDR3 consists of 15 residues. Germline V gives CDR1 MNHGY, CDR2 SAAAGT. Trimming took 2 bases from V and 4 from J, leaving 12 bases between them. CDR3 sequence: CASSYPGQPNQPQHF. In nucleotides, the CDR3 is TGTGCCAGCAGTTACCCCGGACAGCCGAATCAGCCCCAGCATTTT.

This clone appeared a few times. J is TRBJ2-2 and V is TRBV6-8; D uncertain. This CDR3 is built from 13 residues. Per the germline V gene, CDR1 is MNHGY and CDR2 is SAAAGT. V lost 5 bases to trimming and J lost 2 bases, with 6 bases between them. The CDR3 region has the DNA TGTGCCAGCAGTACCCCCAACACCGGGGAGCTGTTTTTT. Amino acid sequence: CASSTPNTGELFF.

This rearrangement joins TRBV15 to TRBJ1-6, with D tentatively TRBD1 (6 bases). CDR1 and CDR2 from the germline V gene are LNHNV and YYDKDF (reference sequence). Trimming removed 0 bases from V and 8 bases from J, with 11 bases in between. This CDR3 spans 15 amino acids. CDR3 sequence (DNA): TGTGCCACCAGCAGAGAAACAGGGTTTGATTCACCCCTCCACTTT. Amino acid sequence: CATSRETGFDSPLHF. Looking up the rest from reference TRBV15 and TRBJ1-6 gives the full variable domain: DAMVIQNPRYQVTQFGKPVTLSCSQTLNHNVMYWYQQKSSQAPKLLFHYYDKDFNNEADTPDNFQSRRPNTSFCFLDIRSPGLGDTAMYLCATSRETGFDSPLHFGNGTRLTVT.

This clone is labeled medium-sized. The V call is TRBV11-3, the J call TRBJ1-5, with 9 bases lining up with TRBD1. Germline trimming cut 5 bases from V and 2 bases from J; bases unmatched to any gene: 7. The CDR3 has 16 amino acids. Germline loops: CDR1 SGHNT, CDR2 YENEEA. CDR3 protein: CASSPGTGSGNQPQHF. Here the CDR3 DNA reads TGTGCCAGCAGCCCCGGGACAGGGTCTGGCAATCAGCCCCAGCATTTT. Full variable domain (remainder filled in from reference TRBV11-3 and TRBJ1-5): EAGVVQSPRYKIIEKKQPVAFWCNPISGHNTLYWYLQNLGQGPELLIRYENEEAVDDSQLPKDRFSAERLKGVDSTLKIQPAELGDSAVYLCASSPGTGSGNQPQHFGDGTRLSIL.